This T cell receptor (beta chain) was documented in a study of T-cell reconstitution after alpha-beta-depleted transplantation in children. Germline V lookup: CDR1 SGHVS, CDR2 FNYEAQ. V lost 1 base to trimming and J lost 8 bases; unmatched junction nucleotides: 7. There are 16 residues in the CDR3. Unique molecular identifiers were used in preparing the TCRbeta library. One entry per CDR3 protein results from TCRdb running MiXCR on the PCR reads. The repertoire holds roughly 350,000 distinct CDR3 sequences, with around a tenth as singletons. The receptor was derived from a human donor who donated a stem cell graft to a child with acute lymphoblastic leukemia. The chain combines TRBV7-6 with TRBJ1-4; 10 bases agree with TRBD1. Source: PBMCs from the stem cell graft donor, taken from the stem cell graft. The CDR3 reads CASSLETGQGDEKLFF. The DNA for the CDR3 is TGTGCCAGCAGCTTAGAGACAGGACAGGGGGACGAAAAACTGTTTTTT.